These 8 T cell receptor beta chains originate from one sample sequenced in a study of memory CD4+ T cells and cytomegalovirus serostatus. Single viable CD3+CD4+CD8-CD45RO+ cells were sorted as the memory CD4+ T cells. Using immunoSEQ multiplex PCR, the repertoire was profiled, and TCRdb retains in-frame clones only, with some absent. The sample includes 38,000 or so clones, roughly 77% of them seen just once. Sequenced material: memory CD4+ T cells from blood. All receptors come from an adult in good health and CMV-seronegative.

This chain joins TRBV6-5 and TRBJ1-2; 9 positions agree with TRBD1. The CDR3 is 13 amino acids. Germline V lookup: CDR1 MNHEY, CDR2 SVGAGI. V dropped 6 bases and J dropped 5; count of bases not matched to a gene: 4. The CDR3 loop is CASRAGQGYGYTF. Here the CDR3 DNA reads TGTGCCAGCAGAGCCGGACAGGGGTATGGCTACACCTTC.

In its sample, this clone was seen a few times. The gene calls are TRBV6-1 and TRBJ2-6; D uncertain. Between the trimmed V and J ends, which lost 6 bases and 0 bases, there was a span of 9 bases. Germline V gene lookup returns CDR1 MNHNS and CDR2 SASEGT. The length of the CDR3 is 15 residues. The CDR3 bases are TGTGCCAGCAGCTCACAGCTCTCTGGGGCCAACGTCCTGACTTTC. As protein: CASSSQLSGANVLTF.

CDR3 sequence (DNA): TGTGCCTGGGGTTCTTTGGGGTCCTCTGGAAACACCATATATTTT. Protein sequence: CAWGSLGSSGNTIYF. This rearrangement joins TRBV30 to TRBJ1-3; no clear D. The CDR3 sequence is 15 residues long. V lost 5 bases and J lost 0, with 14 bases in between. The germline gives CDR1 GTSNPN, CDR2 SVGIG (reference sequence). Full variable domain (outside the CDR3, taken from reference TRBV30 and TRBJ1-3): SQTIHQWPATLVQPVGSPLSLECTVEGTSNPNLYWYRQAAGRGLQLLFYSVGIGQISSEVPQNLSASRPQDRQFILSSKKLLLSDSGFYLCAWGSLGSSGNTIYFGEGSWLTVV.

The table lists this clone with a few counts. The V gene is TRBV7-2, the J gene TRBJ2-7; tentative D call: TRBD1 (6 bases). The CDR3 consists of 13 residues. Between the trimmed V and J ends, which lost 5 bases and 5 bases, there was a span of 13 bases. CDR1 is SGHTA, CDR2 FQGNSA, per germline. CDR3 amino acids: CASSRTRGNEQYF. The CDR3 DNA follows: TGTGCCAGCAGCCGTACCAGGGGTAACGAGCAGTACTTC.

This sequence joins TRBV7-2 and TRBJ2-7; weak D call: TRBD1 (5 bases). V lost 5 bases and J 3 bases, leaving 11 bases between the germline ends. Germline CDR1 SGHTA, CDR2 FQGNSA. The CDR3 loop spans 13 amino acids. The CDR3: CASSLDILYEQYF. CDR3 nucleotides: TGTGCCAGCAGCCTGGACATCCTCTACGAGCAGTACTTC.

CDR3 in amino acids: CASRGGQGRGYTF. CDR3 DNA: TGTGCCAGCAGGGGCGGACAGGGTCGGGGCTACACCTTC. The J gene is TRBJ1-2, the V gene TRBV2, with 8 bases fitting TRBD1. Per germline, CDR1 SNHLY and CDR2 FYNNEI. With V trimmed by 6 bases and J by 8 bases, 8 bases remained unmatched. This CDR3 region has 13 residues. The whole variable domain, filled in from reference TRBV2 and TRBJ1-2, reads EPEVTQTPSHQVTQMGQEVILRCVPISNHLYFYWYRQILGQKVEFLVSFYNNEISEKSEIFDDQFSVERPDGSNFTLKIRSTKLEDSAMYFCASRGGQGRGYTFGSGTRLTVV.

The CDR3 DNA reads as TGTGCCAGCAGCTTAAACTCCGCAGATACGCAGTATTTT. It yields the protein CASSLNSADTQYF. This chain joins TRBV7-3 and TRBJ2-3; D is unclear. The CDR3 spans 13 residues. The V gene lost 1 base and the J gene lost 4 bases, with 6 bases spanning the gap. Germline V gene sequence: CDR1 SGHTA, CDR2 FQGTGA.

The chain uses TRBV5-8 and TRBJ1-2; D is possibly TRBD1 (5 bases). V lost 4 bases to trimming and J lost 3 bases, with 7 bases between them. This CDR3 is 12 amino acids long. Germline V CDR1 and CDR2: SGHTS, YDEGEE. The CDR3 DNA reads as TGTGCCAGCAGCCGGGACTACTATGGCTACACCTTC. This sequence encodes CASSRDYYGYTF.